This entry lists 6 T cell receptor beta chains sequenced from one sample in a study of T cell changes during pregnancy in multiple sclerosis. Sequencing used immunoSEQ multiplex PCR; TCRdb keeps in-frame clones, though not all of them. The sample consists of 70,000 to 90,000 clones, about 90% of them appearing once. Sequenced material: PBMCs, taken in the first trimester of pregnancy. These receptors were taken from a female donor in good health, serving as a control in a pregnancy study. Some clones in this sample may be carry-over from other donors' samples.

The CDR3 region has the DNA TGTGCCAGCAGTCCCAAGCCCAGCGGGGGCCAGTACTTC. It is translated as CASSPKPSGGQYF. V and J are TRBV28 and TRBJ2-5; TRBD2 matches at 8 bases. The CDR3 has 13 residues. J lost 10 bases, V lost 5 bases, and 9 bases had no gene match. Germline V gives CDR1 MDHEN, CDR2 SYDVKM. The full variable domain, with the rest looked up from reference TRBV28 and TRBJ2-5, is DVKVTQSSRYLVKRTGEKVFLECVQDMDHENMFWYRQDPGLGLRLIYFSYDVKMKEKGDIPEGYSVSREKKERFSLILESASTNQTSMYLCASSPKPSGGQYFGPGTRLLVL.

This chain links TRBV28 with TRBJ2-7; 9 bases map to TRBD1. The CDR3 runs 13 residues. Germline V CDR1 and CDR2: MDHEN, SYDVKM. The J segment lost 9 bases and the V segment lost 5 bases, leaving 8 bases of the junction unmatched. This chain's CDR3 is CASSGQGLRGQYF. For the CDR3, the DNA is TGTGCCAGCAGTGGACAGGGGCTAAGAGGGCAGTACTTC.

The V gene is TRBV9, the J gene TRBJ1-4, with TRBD1 matching over 11 bases. V lost 4 bases and J lost 7; bases outside the gene matches: 9. From germline, CDR1 is SGDLS and CDR2 YYNGEE. This CDR3 is built from 16 residues. In nucleotides, the CDR3 is TGTGCCAGCAGCACAGGGACAGGGGGTAGAGGTGAAAAACTGTTTTTT. Protein: CASSTGTGGRGEKLFF.

The chain recombines TRBV4-1 with TRBJ2-7, with 9 bases that match TRBD1. The CDR3 is made up of 14 amino acids. Germline-derived CDR1 and CDR2 are MGHRA and YSYEKL. With V trimmed by 6 bases and J by 7 bases, 10 bases remained unmatched. In DNA form, the CDR3 reads TGCGCCAGCAGGACACGGACAGGGGATAAGGAGCAGTACTTC. Its protein product is CASRTRTGDKEQYF.

The rearrangement joins TRBV9 to TRBJ2-3; TRBD2 aligns across 11 bases. Per the germline V gene, CDR1 is SGDLS and CDR2 is YYNGEE. The V segment lost 3 bases and the J segment 8 bases; nucleotides outside the gene matches: 11. This CDR3 contains 16 residues. DNA for the CDR3: TGTGCCAGCAGCGGCGCCGGGACTAGCGGTCCCGGTACGCAGTATTTT. Its protein is CASSGAGTSGPGTQYF.

This chain links TRBV5-6 with TRBJ2-3; the D is unclear. Germline CDR1 and CDR2: SGHDT and YYEEEE. This CDR3 is built from 14 residues. The V gene lost 6 bases and the J gene lost 6 bases, with 17 bases spanning the gap. This CDR3 is CASTEAPSVDTQYF. Written as DNA, the CDR3 is TGTGCCAGCACCGAAGCTCCTTCGGTGGATACGCAGTATTTT.